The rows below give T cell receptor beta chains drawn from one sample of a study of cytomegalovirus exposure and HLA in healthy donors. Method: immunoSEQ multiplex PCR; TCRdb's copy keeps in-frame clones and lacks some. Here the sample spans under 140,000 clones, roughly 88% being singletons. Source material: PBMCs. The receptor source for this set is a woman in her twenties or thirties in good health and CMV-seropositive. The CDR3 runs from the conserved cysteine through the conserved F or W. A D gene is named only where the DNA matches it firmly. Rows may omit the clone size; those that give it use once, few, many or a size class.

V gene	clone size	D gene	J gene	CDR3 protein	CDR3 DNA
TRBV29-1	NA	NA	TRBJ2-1	CSVELAYNEQFF	TGCAGCGTTGAATTAGCGTACAATGAGCAGTTCTTC
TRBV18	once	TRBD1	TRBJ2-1	CASSPTQGAGYNEQFF	TGTGCCAGCTCACCTACCCAGGGGGCCGGTTACAATGAGCAGTTCTTC
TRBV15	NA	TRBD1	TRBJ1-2	CATSRTGGATGYTF	TGTGCCACCAGCCGCACAGGGGGCGCGACCGGCTACACCTTC
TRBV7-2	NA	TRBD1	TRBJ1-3	CASSSRDRRLGNTIYF	TGTGCCAGCAGCTCACGGGACAGGCGGCTTGGAAACACCATATATTTT
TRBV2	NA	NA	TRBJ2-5	CASSEVTVQETQYF	TGTGCCAGCAGTGAAGTAACAGTCCAAGAGACCCAGTACTTC
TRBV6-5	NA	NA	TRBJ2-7	CASSYASSHPYEQYF	TGTGCCAGCAGTTACGCCTCTAGCCATCCCTACGAGCAGTACTTC
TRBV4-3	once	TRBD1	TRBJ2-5	CASSQGDRARESQYF	TGCGCCAGCAGCCAGGGGGACAGGGCAAGAGAATCCCAGTACTTC
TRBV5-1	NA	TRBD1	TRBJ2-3	CASSPISGTGLSDTQYF	TGCGCCAGCAGCCCTATTTCTGGGACAGGGTTATCAGATACGCAGTATTTT
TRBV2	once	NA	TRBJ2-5	CASNKRVGETQYF	TGTGCCAGCAATAAGCGGGTGGGAGAGACCCAGTACTTC
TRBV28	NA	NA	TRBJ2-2	CASSSPGTTGELFF	TGTGCCAGCAGTTCGCCAGGAACCACCGGGGAGCTGTTTTTT
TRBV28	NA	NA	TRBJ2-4	CASSLGRTRELSIQYF	TGTGCCAGCAGTTTAGGGAGGACTCGCGAACTGAGCATTCAGTACTTC
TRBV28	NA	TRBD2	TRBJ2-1	CASRAVGLAVNEQFF	TGTGCCAGCAGAGCCGTAGGACTAGCAGTGAATGAGCAGTTCTTC
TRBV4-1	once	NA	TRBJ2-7	CASSQAAREVGEQYF	TGCGCCAGCAGCCAAGCGGCCAGGGAGGTGGGGGAGCAGTACTTC
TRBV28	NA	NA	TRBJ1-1	CASSLRMRGKKDTEAFF	TGTGCCAGCAGTTTACGGATGCGGGGAAAAAAGGACACTGAAGCTTTCTTT
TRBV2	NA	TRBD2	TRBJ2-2	CASSPLAGGGNTGELFF	TGTGCCAGCAGTCCACTAGCGGGGGGTGGGAACACCGGGGAGCTGTTTTTT
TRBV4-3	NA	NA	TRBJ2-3	CASSQGPTRPPDTQYF	TGCGCCAGCAGCCAAGGCCCGACTAGACCTCCAGATACGCAGTATTTT
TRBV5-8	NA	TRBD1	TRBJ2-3	CASSSGRGRTDTQYF	TGTGCCAGCAGCTCAGGCAGGGGGCGCACAGATACGCAGTATTTT
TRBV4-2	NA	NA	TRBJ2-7	CASSQEPRGGYEQYF	TGTGCCAGCAGCCAAGAGCCCAGAGGGGGCTACGAGCAGTACTTC
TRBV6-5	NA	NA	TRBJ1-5	CASRSHRHGQPQHF	TGTGCCAGCAGGTCACATCGACATGGCCAGCCCCAGCATTTT
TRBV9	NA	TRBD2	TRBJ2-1	CASSDGTSGASYNEQFF	TGTGCCAGCAGTGACGGGACTAGCGGGGCATCCTACAATGAGCAGTTCTTC
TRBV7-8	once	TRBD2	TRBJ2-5	CASSLFYGGIQETQYF	TGTGCCAGCAGCTTATTTTACGGGGGGATCCAGGAGACCCAGTACTTC
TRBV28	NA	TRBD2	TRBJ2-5	CASRAGGAQETQYF	TGTGCCAGCAGGGCGGGAGGGGCGCAAGAGACCCAGTACTTC